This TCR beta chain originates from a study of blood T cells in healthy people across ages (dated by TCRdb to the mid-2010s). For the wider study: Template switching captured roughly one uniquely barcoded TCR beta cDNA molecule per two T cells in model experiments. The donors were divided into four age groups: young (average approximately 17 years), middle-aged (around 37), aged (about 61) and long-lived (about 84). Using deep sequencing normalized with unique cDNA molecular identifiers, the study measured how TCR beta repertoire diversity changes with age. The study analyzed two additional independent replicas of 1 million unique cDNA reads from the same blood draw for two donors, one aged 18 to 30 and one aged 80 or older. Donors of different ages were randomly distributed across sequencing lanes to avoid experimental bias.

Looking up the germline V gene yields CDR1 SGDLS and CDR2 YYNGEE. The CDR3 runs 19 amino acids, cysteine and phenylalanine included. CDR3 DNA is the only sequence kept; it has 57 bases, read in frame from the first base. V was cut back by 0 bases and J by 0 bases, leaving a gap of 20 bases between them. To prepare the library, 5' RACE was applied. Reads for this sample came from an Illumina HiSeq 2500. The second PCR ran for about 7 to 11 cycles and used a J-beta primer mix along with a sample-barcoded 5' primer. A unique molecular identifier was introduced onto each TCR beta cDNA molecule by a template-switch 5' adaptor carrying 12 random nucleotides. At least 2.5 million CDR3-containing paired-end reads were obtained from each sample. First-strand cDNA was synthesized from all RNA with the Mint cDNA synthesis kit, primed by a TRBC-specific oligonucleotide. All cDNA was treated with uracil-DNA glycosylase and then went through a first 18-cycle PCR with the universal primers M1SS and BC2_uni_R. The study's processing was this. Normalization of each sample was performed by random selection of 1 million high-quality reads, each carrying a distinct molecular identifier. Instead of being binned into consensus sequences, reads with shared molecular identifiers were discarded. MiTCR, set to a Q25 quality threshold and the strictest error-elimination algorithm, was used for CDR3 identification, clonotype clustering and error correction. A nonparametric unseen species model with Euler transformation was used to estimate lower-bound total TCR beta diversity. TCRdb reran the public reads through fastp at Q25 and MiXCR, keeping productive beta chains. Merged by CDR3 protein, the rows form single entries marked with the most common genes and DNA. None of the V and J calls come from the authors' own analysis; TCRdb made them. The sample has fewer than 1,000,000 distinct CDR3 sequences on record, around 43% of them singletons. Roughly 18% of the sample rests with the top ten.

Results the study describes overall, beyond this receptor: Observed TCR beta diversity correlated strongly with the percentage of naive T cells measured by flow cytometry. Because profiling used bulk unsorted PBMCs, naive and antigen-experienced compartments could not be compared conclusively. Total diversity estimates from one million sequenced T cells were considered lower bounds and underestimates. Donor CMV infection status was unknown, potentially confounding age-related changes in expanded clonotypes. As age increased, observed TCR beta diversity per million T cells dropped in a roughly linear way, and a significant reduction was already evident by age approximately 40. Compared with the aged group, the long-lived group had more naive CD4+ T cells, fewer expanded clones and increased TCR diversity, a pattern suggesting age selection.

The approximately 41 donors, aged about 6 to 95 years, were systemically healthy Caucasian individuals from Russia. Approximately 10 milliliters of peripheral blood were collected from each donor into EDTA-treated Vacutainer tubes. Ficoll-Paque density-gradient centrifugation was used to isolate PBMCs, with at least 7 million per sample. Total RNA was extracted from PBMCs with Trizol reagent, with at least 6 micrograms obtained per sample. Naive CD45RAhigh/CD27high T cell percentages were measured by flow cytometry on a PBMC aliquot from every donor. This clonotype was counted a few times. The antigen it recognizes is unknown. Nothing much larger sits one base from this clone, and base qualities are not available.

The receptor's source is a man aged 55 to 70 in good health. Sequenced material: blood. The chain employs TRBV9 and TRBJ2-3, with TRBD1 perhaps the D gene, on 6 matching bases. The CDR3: CASSVADGYRQDSTDTQYF. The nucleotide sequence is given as TGTGCCAGCAGCGTAGCCGACGGATACCGACAGGACAGCACAGATACGCAGTATTTT.